The rows below give T cell receptor beta chains drawn from one sample of a study of T cell changes during pregnancy in multiple sclerosis. The data were produced by immunoSEQ multiplex PCR, yet TCRdb's version contains in-frame clones alone and is incomplete. The sample yields approximately 80,000 clones, 90% to 95% seen once. The starting material was PBMCs, obtained in the first trimester of pregnancy. The receptor set was obtained from a female donor in good health, serving as a control in a pregnancy study. Some clones in this sample may be carry-over from other donors' samples. Both conserved end residues are part of each CDR3. Fields, in order: J gene, V gene, D gene, clone size, CDR3 DNA, CDR3 protein. A D gene is named only where the DNA matches it firmly. Clone size is shown for a subset of rows, as once, few, many or a class of expanded clone.

J gene: TRBJ1-6; V gene: TRBV5-1; D gene: TRBD1; clone size: few; CDR3 DNA: TGCGCCAGCAGCTTGGGCAGGGGGAATTCACCCCTCCACTTT; CDR3 protein: CASSLGRGNSPLHF
J gene: TRBJ2-3; V gene: TRBV4-2; D gene: TRBD2; clone size: -; CDR3 DNA: TGTGCCAGCAGCCAGCCCGGGGGGGCCGTAGATACGCAGTATTTT; CDR3 protein: CASSQPGGAVDTQYF
J gene: TRBJ1-3; V gene: TRBV7-9; D gene: -; clone size: -; CDR3 DNA: TGTGCCAGCAGCTTAGTAGGGGCCAGCTCTGGAAACACCATATATTTT; CDR3 protein: CASSLVGASSGNTIYF
J gene: TRBJ2-1; V gene: TRBV2; D gene: TRBD2; clone size: -; CDR3 DNA: TGTGCCAGCAGACTAAGCGGGGGGCGGAGTGAGCAGTTCTTC; CDR3 protein: CASRLSGGRSEQFF
J gene: TRBJ2-1; V gene: TRBV7-9; D gene: TRBD2; clone size: -; CDR3 DNA: TGTGCCAGCAGTCCGACTAGCGGTTACTACAATGAGCAGTTCTTC; CDR3 protein: CASSPTSGYYNEQFF
J gene: TRBJ1-2; V gene: TRBV28; D gene: -; clone size: -; CDR3 DNA: TGTGCCAGCAGTTTCTACAGGGTCGACGGCTACACCTTC; CDR3 protein: CASSFYRVDGYTF
J gene: TRBJ2-3; V gene: TRBV28; D gene: TRBD2; clone size: -; CDR3 DNA: TGTGCCAGCAGTCCGGGGAGGGAGACAGATACGCAGTATTTT; CDR3 protein: CASSPGRETDTQYF
J gene: TRBJ2-3; V gene: TRBV6-4; D gene: TRBD2; clone size: -; CDR3 DNA: TGTGCCAGCAGTGCGGGGGGGCCGACAGATACGCAGTATTTT; CDR3 protein: CASSAGGPTDTQYF
J gene: TRBJ2-3; V gene: TRBV5-4; D gene: TRBD2; clone size: -; CDR3 DNA: TGTGCCAGCAGCAAAAGCGGGGGGGCCACAGATACGCAGTATTTT; CDR3 protein: CASSKSGGATDTQYF
J gene: TRBJ2-5; V gene: TRBV15; D gene: TRBD1; clone size: -; CDR3 DNA: TGTGCCACCAGCAGAGATCAAGGGGGCGGTGAGACCCAGTACTTC; CDR3 protein: CATSRDQGGGETQYF
J gene: TRBJ1-4; V gene: TRBV19; D gene: TRBD1; clone size: -; CDR3 DNA: TGTGCCAGTAAGACCGGGACAGGGTACGGATCGGATGAAAAACTGTTTTTT; CDR3 protein: CASKTGTGYGSDEKLFF
J gene: TRBJ1-3; V gene: TRBV19; D gene: TRBD1; clone size: -; CDR3 DNA: TGTGCCAGTGGAGACAGGGTTTACGGAAACACCATATATTTT; CDR3 protein: CASGDRVYGNTIYF
J gene: TRBJ2-7; V gene: TRBV4-1; D gene: -; clone size: -; CDR3 DNA: TGCGCCAGCGGATCCTTAGGAGTTACCCACTACGAGCAGTACTTC; CDR3 protein: CASGSLGVTHYEQYF
J gene: TRBJ1-1; V gene: TRBV4-1; D gene: -; clone size: -; CDR3 DNA: TGCGCCAGCAGCCAAGATCCCAGTCTGAACACTGAAGCTTTCTTT; CDR3 protein: CASSQDPSLNTEAFF
J gene: TRBJ2-4; V gene: TRBV6-5; D gene: TRBD1; clone size: -; CDR3 DNA: TGTGCCAGCAGGGGGGGGACAGGGAACCAAAACATTCAGTACTTC; CDR3 protein: CASRGGTGNQNIQYF
J gene: TRBJ1-1; V gene: TRBV6-6; D gene: -; clone size: -; CDR3 DNA: TGTGCCAGCAGGGCCGGGACGGAGGGCACTGAAGCTTTCTTT; CDR3 protein: CASRAGTEGTEAFF
J gene: TRBJ2-1; V gene: TRBV27; D gene: -; clone size: -; CDR3 DNA: TGTGCCAGCAGGGAGCTAAACAACAATGAGCAGTTCTTC; CDR3 protein: CASRELNNNEQFF
J gene: TRBJ2-2; V gene: TRBV7-2; D gene: -; clone size: -; CDR3 DNA: TGTGCCAGCAGTGATGGAAGGAGCGGGGAGCTGTTTTTT; CDR3 protein: CASSDGRSGELFF
J gene: TRBJ1-2; V gene: TRBV29-1; D gene: -; clone size: -; CDR3 DNA: TGCAGCGTTGAAGATCCCCAGGGGGGCTACACCTTC; CDR3 protein: CSVEDPQGGYTF
J gene: TRBJ1-4; V gene: TRBV10-3; D gene: TRBD1; clone size: -; CDR3 DNA: TGTGCCATCAGTGAGTCGGGACAGCTTAATGAAAAACTGTTTTTT; CDR3 protein: CAISESGQLNEKLFF
J gene: TRBJ2-1; V gene: TRBV28; D gene: -; clone size: -; CDR3 DNA: TGTGCCAGCGCCCAGGGGTCTGAGCAGTTCTTC; CDR3 protein: CASAQGSEQFF
J gene: TRBJ1-1; V gene: TRBV28; D gene: TRBD1; clone size: -; CDR3 DNA: TGTGCCAGCAGTACAGGGGGGATAGTGAACACTGAAGCTTTCTTT; CDR3 protein: CASSTGGIVNTEAFF
J gene: TRBJ2-1; V gene: TRBV27; D gene: TRBD2; clone size: -; CDR3 DNA: TGTGCCAGCAGTTTATTGGCTAGCGGGGCATACAATGAGCAGTTCTTC; CDR3 protein: CASSLLASGAYNEQFF
J gene: TRBJ2-3; V gene: TRBV4-1; D gene: -; clone size: -; CDR3 DNA: TGCGCCAGCAGCCAAGCATCAGGGGCAGATACGCAGTATTTT; CDR3 protein: CASSQASGADTQYF
J gene: TRBJ2-7; V gene: TRBV2; D gene: -; clone size: -; CDR3 DNA: TGTGCCAGCAGCGGACTAAGCTATGGAGAGCAGTACTTC; CDR3 protein: CASSGLSYGEQYF
J gene: TRBJ1-1; V gene: TRBV4-1; D gene: -; clone size: few; CDR3 DNA: TGCGCCAGCAGCCAAGATTATCCTTTCTTT; CDR3 protein: CASSQDYPFF
J gene: TRBJ1-2; V gene: TRBV29-1; D gene: -; clone size: -; CDR3 DNA: TGCAGCGTTGGAGCCGGGATTAACTATGGCTACACCTTC; CDR3 protein: CSVGAGINYGYTF